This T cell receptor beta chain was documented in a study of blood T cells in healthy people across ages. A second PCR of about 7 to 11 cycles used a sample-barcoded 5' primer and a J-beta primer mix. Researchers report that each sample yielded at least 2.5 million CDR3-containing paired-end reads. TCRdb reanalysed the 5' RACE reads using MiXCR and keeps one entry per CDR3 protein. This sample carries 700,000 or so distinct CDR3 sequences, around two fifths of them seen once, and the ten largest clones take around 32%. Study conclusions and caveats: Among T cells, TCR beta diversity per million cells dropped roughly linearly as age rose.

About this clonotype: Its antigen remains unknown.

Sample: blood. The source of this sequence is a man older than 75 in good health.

In DNA form, the CDR3 reads TGCAGTGCTAAACCGGGACTCAGCAATCAGCCCCAGCATTTT. Protein: CSAKPGLSNQPQHF. The genes are TRBV20-1 and TRBJ1-5; D is perhaps TRBD1 (5 bases). CDR3 length: 14 amino acids. Deletions cut 4 bases from V and 1 base from J, with 11 bases between. CDR1 is DFQATT, CDR2 SNEGSKA, per germline (reference sequence).